The clone carrying this T cell receptor (beta chain) was seen many times. Its cognate antigen is unknown. From 5'RACE with constant-segment primers came TCR alpha and TCR beta cDNA libraries that carried sample barcodes and UMIs. TCRdb itself ran the 5' RACE reads through MiXCR, one entry per CDR3 protein. This table has more than 250,000 distinct CDR3 sequences, roughly 17% appearing once. This CDR3 contains 14 residues. V lost 3 bases and J lost 0, with 8 bases in between. The germline V gene has CDR1 SGHTA and CDR2 FQGNSA. This sample stems from a study of T-cell memory formation after mild COVID-19. Study-wide points: Some SARS-CoV-2-responding clones were already detected in memory before infection. Clones that got smaller from day 15 to 85 had even CD4/CD8, while clones growing later tipped toward CD4+.

Specimen: PBMCs or a T cell subset sorted from them (not recorded which). The chain carries TRBV7-2 and TRBJ1-1; D may be TRBD1 (5 bases). This receptor was taken from a young man who had mild COVID-19 (a few samples of this study predate the infection). Cell type and time point are not known. CDR3 in DNA: TGTGCCAGCAGCTTTACAGGTATGAACACTGAAGCTTTCTTT. Protein sequence: CASSFTGMNTEAFF.